This T cell receptor (beta chain) was recovered during a study of blood T cell repertoires in COVID-19. CDR1 is LGHDT, CDR2 YNNKEL, per germline (reference sequence). The CDR3 is 22 residues long. Between the trimmed V and J ends, which lost 7 bases and 5 bases, there was a span of 41 bases. As originally analysed: The authors estimated nucleated cell counts from reference gene primer amplification. Sequencing was performed with immunoSEQ multiplex PCR; in TCRdb, only in-frame clones are kept and a portion is missing. That table is the source of V, J and clone size, and D and trimming were worked out from the DNA. Here the sample spans 300,000 to 450,000 clones, around 90% being singletons.

Sequencing used peripheral blood. The origin of this receptor is a woman aged 25 to 39 with COVID-19, enrolled during active disease. The chain recombines TRBV3-1 (or the pseudogene TRBV3-2) with TRBJ2-5, with D maybe TRBD2 (6 bases). The CDR3 DNA is TGTGCCAGCAACCTCTGGTTCGCCTTCGGGGAGGAGCGCCCGGGGGAACGGGAGACCCAGTACTTC. Translation: CASNLWFAFGEERPGERETQYF.